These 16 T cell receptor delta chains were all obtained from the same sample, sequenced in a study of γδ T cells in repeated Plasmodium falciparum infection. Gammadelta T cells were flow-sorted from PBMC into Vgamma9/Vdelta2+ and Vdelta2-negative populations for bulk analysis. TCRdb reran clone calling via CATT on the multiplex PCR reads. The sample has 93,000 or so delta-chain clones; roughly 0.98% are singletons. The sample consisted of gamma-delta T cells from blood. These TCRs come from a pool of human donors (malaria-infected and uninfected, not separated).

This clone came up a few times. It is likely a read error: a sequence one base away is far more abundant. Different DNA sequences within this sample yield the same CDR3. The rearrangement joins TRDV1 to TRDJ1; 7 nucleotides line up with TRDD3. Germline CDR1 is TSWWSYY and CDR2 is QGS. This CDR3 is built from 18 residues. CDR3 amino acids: CALGEEPTVGEYTDKLIF. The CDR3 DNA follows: TGTGCCCTTGGGGAAGAACCAACGGTGGGGGAGTACACCGATAAACTCATCTTT.

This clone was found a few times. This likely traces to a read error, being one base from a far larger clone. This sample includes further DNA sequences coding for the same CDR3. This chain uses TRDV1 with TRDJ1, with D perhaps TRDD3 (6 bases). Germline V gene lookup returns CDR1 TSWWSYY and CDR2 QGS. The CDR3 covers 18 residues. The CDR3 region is CALGDAPGGGQYTDKLIF. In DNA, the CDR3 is TGTGCCCTTGGGGACGCCCCCGGAGGGGGACAGTACACCGATAAACTCATCTTT.

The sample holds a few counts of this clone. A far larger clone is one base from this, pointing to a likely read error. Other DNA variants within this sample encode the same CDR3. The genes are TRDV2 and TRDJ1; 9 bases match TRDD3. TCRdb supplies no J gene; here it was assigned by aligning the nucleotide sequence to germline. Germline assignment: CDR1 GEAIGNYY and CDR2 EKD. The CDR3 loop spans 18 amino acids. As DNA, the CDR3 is TGTGCTTGTTCTTCCTTGGGTACTGGGGGACCTTACACCGATAAACTCATCTTT. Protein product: CACSSLGTGGPYTDKLIF.

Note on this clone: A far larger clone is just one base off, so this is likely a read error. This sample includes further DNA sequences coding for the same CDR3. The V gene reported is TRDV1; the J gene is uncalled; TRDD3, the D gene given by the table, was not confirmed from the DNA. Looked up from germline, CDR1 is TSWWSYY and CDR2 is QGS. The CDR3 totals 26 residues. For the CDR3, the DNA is TGTGCTCTTGGGGAACTTCTTGGCCTTCCTACAACGGGGGTACTGGGGGTCACCTACCTGACCGATAAGCTCATCTTT. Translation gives CALGELLGLPTTGVLGVTYLTDKLIF.

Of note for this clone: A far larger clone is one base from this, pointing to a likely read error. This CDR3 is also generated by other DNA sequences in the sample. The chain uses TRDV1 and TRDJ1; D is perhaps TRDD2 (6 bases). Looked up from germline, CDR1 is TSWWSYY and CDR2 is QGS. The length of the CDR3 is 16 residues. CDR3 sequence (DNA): TGTGCTCTTGGGGCCCCCCCTTCCCCCGGGCCCGATAAACTCATCTTC. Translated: CALGAPPSPGPDKLIF.

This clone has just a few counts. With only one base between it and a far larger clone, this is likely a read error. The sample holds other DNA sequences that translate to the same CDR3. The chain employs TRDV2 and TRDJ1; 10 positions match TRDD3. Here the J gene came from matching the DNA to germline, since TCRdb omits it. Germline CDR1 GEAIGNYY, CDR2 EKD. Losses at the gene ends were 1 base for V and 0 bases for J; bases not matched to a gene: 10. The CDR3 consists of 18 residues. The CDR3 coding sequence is TGTGCCTGTGACACTGTAATGATGGGGGATACAAACACCGATAAACTCATCTTT. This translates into CACDTVMMGDTNTDKLIF.

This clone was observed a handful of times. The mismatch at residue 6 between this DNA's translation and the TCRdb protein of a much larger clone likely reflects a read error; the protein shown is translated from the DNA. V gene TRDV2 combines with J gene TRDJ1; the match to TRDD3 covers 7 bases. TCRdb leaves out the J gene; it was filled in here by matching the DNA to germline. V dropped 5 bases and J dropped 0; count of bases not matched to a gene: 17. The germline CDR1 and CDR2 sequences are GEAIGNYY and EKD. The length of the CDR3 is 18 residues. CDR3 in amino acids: CACVCMSWGPPHTDKLIF. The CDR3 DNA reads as TGTGCCTGTGTGTGTATGTCCTGGGGGCCCCCTCACACCGATAAACTCATCTTT.

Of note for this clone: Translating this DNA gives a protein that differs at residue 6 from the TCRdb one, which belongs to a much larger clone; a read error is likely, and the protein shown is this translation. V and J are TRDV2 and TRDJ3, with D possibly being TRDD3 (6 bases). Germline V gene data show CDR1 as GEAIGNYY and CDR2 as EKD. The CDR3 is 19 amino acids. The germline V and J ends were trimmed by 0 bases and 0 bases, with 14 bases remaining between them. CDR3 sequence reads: CACDTIGGESSWDTRQMFF. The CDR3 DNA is TGTGCCTGTGACACCATTGGGGGGGAAAGCTCCTGGGACACCCGACAGATGTTTTTC.

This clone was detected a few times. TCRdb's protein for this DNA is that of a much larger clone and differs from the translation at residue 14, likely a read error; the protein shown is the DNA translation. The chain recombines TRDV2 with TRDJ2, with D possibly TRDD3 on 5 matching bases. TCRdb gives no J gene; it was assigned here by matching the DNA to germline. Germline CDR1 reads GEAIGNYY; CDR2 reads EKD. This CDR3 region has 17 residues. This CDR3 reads CACDTVVPGARPAKLFF. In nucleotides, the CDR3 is TGTGCCTGTGACACCGTAGTCCCGGGGGCCCGGCCAGCAAAACTCTTCTTT.

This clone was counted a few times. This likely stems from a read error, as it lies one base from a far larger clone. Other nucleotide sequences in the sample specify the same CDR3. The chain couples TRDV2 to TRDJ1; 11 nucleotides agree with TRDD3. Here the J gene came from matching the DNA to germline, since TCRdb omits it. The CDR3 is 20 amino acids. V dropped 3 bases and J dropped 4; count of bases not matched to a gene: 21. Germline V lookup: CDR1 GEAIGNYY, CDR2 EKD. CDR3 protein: CACDPLRPVTGGYTDDKLIF. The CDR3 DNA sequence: TGTGCCTGTGACCCCCTTCGGCCCGTTACTGGGGGATATACCGACGATAAACTCATCTTT.

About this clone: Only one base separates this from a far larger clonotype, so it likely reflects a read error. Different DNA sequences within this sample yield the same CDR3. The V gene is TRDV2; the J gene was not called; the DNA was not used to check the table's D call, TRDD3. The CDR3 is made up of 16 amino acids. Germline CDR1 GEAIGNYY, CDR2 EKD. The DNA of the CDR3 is TGTGCCTGTGACACCGTCGGGTCGATACGCACCGATAAACTCATCTTC. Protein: CACDTVGSIRTDKLIF.

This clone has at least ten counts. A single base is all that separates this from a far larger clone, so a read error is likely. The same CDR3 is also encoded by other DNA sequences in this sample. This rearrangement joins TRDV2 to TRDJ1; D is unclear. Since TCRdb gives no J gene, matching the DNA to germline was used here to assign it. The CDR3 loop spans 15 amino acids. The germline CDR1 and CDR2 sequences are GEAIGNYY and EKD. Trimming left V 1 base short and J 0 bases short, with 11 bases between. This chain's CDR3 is CACDTVGQYTDKLIF. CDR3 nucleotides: TGTGCCTGTGACACTGTTGGACAGTACACCGATAAACTCATCTTT.

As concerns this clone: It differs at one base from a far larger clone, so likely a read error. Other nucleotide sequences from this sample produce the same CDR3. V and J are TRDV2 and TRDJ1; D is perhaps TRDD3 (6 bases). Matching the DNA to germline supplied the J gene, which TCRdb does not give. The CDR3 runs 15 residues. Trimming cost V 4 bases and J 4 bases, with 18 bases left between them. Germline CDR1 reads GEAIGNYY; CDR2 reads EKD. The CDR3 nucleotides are TGTGCCTGTGATATTTTGGGGATGGCGAACGATAAACTCATCTTT. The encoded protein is CACDILGMANDKLIF.

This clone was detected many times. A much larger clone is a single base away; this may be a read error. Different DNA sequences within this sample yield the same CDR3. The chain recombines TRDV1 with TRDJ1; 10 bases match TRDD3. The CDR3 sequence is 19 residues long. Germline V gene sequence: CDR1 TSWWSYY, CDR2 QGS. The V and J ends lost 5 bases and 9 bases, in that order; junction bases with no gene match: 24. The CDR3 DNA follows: TGTGCTCTTGGGTTTCAATCTACGAGCACTGGGGGATTGGCTCTACAACTCATCTTT. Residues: CALGFQSTSTGGLALQLIF.

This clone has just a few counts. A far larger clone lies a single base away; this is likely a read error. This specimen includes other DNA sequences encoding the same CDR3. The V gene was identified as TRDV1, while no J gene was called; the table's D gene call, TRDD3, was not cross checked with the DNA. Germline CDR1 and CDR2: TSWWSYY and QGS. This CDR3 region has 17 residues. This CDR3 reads CALGTSTNWENTDKLIF. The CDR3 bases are TGTGCTCTTGGGACTTCTACAAACTGGGAGAACACCGATAAGCTCATCTTT.

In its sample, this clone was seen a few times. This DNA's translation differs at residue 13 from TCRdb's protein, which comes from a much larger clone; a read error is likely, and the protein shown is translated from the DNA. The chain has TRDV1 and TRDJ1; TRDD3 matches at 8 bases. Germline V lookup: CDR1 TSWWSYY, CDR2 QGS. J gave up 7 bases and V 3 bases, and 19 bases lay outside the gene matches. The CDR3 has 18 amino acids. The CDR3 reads CALGESHLVRGITGKLIF. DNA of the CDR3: TGTGCTCTTGGGGAGTCACACCTCGTCCGGGGGATAACGGGTAAACTCATCTTT.